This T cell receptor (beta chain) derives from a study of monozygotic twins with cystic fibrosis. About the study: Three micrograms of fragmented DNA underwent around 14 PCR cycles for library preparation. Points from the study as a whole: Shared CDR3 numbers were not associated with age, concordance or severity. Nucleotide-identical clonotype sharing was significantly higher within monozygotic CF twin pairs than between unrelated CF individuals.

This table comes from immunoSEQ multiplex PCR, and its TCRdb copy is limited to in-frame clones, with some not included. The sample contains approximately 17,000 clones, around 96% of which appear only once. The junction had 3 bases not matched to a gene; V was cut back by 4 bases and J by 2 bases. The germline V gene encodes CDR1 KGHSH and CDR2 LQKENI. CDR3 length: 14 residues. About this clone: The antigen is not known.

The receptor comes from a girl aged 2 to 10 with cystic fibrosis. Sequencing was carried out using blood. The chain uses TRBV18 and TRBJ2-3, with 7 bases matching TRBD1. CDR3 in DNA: TGTGCCAGCTCACGACAGGGACCCACAGATACGCAGTATTTT. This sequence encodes CASSRQGPTDTQYF. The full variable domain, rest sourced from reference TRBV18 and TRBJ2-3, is NAGVMQNPRHLVRRRGQEARLRCSPMKGHSHVYWYRQLPEEGLKFMVYLQKENIIDESGMPKERFSAEFPKEGPSILRIQQVVRGDSAAYFCASSRQGPTDTQYFGPGTRLTVL.